One and the same sample provided the 30 T cell receptor beta chains below, sequenced in a study of shared T cell receptors in the human thymus. Assay used: immunoSEQ multiplex PCR; TCRdb lists only in-frame clones, some missing. The sample has under 850,000 clones; 88% are singletons. Separately, the same data were catalogued under a study of human thymus T cells.

The sequencing sample was made of thymocytes. The receptor source for this set is a boy in the first two years of life with a congenital heart defect.

This chain joins TRBV6-5 and TRBJ2-5; 7 bases match TRBD1. The germline CDR1 and CDR2 sequences are MNHEY and SVGAGI. The CDR3 runs to 14 residues. The J segment lost 5 bases and the V segment lost 5 bases, leaving 8 bases of the junction unmatched. CDR3 amino acids: CASSRGDRAETQYF. As DNA, the CDR3 is TGTGCCAGCAGTAGAGGGGACAGAGCCGAGACCCAGTACTTC.

The chain carries TRBV9 and TRBJ1-4; D gene uncertain. V was shortened by 3 bases and J by 0 bases, with 6 bases between the two germline ends. The CDR3 is 14 amino acids. CDR1 is SGDLS and CDR2 is YYNGEE in the germline V gene. CDR3 protein: CASSGGTTNEKLFF. In DNA form, the CDR3 reads TGTGCCAGCAGCGGAGGGACAACTAATGAAAAACTGTTTTTT.

Points on this clone: Other DNA sequences from this sample encode an identical CDR3 as well. The V and J genes are TRBV5-1 and TRBJ2-6; weak D call: TRBD1 (6 bases). The V gene lost 2 bases and the J gene lost 0 bases, with 15 bases spanning the gap. The CDR3 sequence is 18 residues long. Germline CDR1 SGHRS, CDR2 YFSETQ. CDR3 residues: CASSLRGQIYSGANVLTF. CDR3 DNA sequence: TGCGCCAGCAGCTTACGAGGACAGATATACTCTGGGGCCAACGTCCTGACTTTC.

This chain joins TRBV18 and TRBJ1-1, with TRBD1 as a possible D gene (5 bases). This CDR3 has 16 amino acids. V was shortened by 1 base and J by 4 bases, with 16 bases between the two germline ends. Germline V lookup: CDR1 KGHSH, CDR2 LQKENI. The CDR3 reads CASSPRSSRVPTEAFF. CDR3 in DNA: TGTGCCAGCTCACCACGCTCTTCCAGGGTTCCCACTGAAGCTTTCTTT.

The V call is TRBV5-1, the J call TRBJ2-7; D not resolved. From germline, CDR1 is SGHRS and CDR2 YFSETQ. The V gene lost 0 bases and the J gene lost 3 bases, with 4 bases spanning the gap. This CDR3 has 12 residues. The CDR3 bases are TGCGCCAGCAGCTTGGTTCACTACGAGCAGTACTTC. It specifies CASSLVHYEQYF. The variable domain in full, completed from reference TRBV5-1 and TRBJ2-7, reads KAGVTQTPRYLIKTRGQQVTLSCSPISGHRSVSWYQQTPGQGLQFLFEYFSETQRNKGNFPGRFSGRQFSNSRSEMNVSTLELGDSALYLCASSLVHYEQYFGPGTRLTVT.

The chain has TRBV14 and TRBJ2-7; 9 bases agree with TRBD2. V trimming: 2 bases; J trimming: 3 bases; junction bases outside the gene matches: 8. Germline V gene data show CDR1 as SGHDN and CDR2 as FVKESK. The CDR3 contains 16 residues. The CDR3 nucleotides are TGTGCCAGCAGCCAAAGTAGCGGGAGTTGCGGCTACGAGCAGTACTTC. Translating gives CASSQSSGSCGYEQYF.

The rearrangement uses TRBV9 and TRBJ2-1, with D hard to call. CDR3 length equals 16 residues. The germline V gene has CDR1 SGDLS and CDR2 YYNGEE. V lost 0 bases and J 0 bases, leaving 10 bases between the germline ends. The DNA of the CDR3 is TGTGCCAGCAGCGTAGCAGTAGCCTACTCCTACAATGAGCAGTTCTTC. Its translation is CASSVAVAYSYNEQFF.

This clone was counted a single time. The chain joins TRBV4-3 to TRBJ2-5; 10 bases are a match to TRBD1. Judging by the DNA end, TRBJ2-7 fits better; the J call may be wrong. CDR1 and CDR2 from the germline V gene are LGHNA and YSLEER. The CDR3 is 15 residues long. The CDR3 spells CASSQEGTGDHEQYF. CDR3 DNA sequence: TGCGCCAGCAGCCAAGAAGGGACAGGGGATCACGAGCAGTACTTC.

This chain joins TRBV6-5 and TRBJ2-3; D might be TRBD2 (6 bases). This CDR3 has 15 amino acids. V lost 2 bases to trimming and J lost 1 base, with 10 bases between them. Germline V lookup: CDR1 MNHEY, CDR2 SVGAGI. The CDR3 DNA follows: TGTGCCAGCAGTTACGGGGTAGCGGGCACAGATACGCAGTATTTT. Translation: CASSYGVAGTDTQYF.

The chain is built from TRBV11-2 and TRBJ2-1, with D possibly matching TRBD2 (6 bases). CDR1 is SGHAT and CDR2 is FQNNGV in the germline V gene. This CDR3 region has 16 residues. Trimming removed 8 bases at V and 1 base at J, with 18 bases between. CDR3 nucleotide sequence: TGTGCCAGCTCGCTTCCGGGGACTTCTTCCTACAATGAGCAGTTCTTC. It is translated as CASSLPGTSSYNEQFF.

This chain joins TRBV28 and TRBJ2-3; tentatively, D is TRBD2 (6 bases). Germline V gene sequence: CDR1 MDHEN, CDR2 SYDVKM. V was trimmed by 9 bases and J by 6 bases, leaving 13 bases between them. The CDR3 is 12 amino acids. The CDR3 region is CASISRGDTQYF. The CDR3 DNA reads TGTGCCAGTATATCACGGGGGGATACGCAGTATTTT.

The chain carries TRBV6-6 and TRBJ2-7, with TRBD1 matching over 8 bases. V shed 0 bases, J shed 4 bases, and the junction held 5 bases outside the gene matches. Germline values: CDR1 MNHNY, CDR2 SVGAGI (reference sequence). The CDR3 sequence is 15 residues long. Written as DNA, the CDR3 is TGTGCCAGCAGTTACTCCCCAGGGGGCGGATACGAGCAGTACTTC. It specifies CASSYSPGGGYEQYF.

The chain combines TRBV5-1 with TRBJ1-5; possibly TRBD1 for D (5 bases). The CDR3 covers 13 residues. Trimming removed 0 bases from V and 5 bases from J, with 6 bases in between. Germline CDR1 is SGHRS and CDR2 is YFSETQ. The CDR3 reads CASSLGGDQPQHF. For the CDR3, the DNA is TGCGCCAGCAGCTTGGGGGGCGATCAGCCCCAGCATTTT.

This clone showed up just once. The chain uses TRBV4-1 and TRBJ2-2; 7 bases match TRBD1. The CDR3 runs to 17 residues. Germline V CDR1 and CDR2: MGHRA, YSYEKL. The V and J ends lost 1 base and 2 bases, in that order; junction bases with no gene match: 7. CDR3 residues: CASSQALGQDNTGELFF. The CDR3 region has the DNA TGCGCCAGCAGCCAAGCGCTCGGACAGGATAACACCGGGGAGCTGTTTTTT.

V gene TRBV27 combines with J gene TRBJ2-5; 8 nucleotides line up with TRBD2. The junction had 8 bases not matched to a gene; V was cut back by 7 bases and J by 4 bases. Germline V gene data show CDR1 as MNHEY and CDR2 as SMNVEV (reference sequence). This CDR3 is built from 14 residues. The CDR3 coding sequence is TGTGCCAGCAACAGCGGGAGAGAAGGAGAGACCCAGTACTTC. Protein sequence: CASNSGREGETQYF.

The gene calls are TRBV27 and TRBJ2-7, with D perhaps TRBD1 (6 bases). The CDR3 is 16 amino acids. Per germline, CDR1 MNHEY and CDR2 SMNVEV (reference sequence). V gave up 4 bases and J gave up 0 bases, with 16 bases separating them. The CDR3 loop is CASSWTHRASSYEQYF. In DNA, the CDR3 is TGTGCCAGCAGTTGGACCCACAGGGCCAGCTCCTACGAGCAGTACTTC.

V and J are TRBV7-2 and TRBJ2-1; D unresolved. Germline assignment: CDR1 SGHTA and CDR2 FQGNSA. The CDR3 has 15 residues. The V end was cut by 6 bases, the J end by 0 bases, with 12 bases between. The CDR3 bases are TGTGCCAGCAGGGAGAGAGCAATCTCCTACAATGAGCAGTTCTTC. It is translated as CASRERAISYNEQFF.

The chain carries TRBV7-9 and TRBJ2-7; 15 bases line up with TRBD2. V was clipped by 4 bases and J by 5 bases; unmatched bases: 6. The germline gives CDR1 SEHNR, CDR2 FQNEAQ (reference sequence). The CDR3 is 16 residues long. The CDR3: CASSSRTSGREDEQYF. Here the CDR3 DNA reads TGTGCCAGCAGCTCGAGGACTAGCGGGAGGGAGGACGAGCAGTACTTC. The whole variable domain, remainder taken from reference TRBV7-9 and TRBJ2-7, is DTGVSQNPRHKITKRGQNVTFRCDPISEHNRLYWYRQTLGQGPEFLTYFQNEAQLEKSRLLSDRFSAERPKGSFSTLEIQRTEQGDSAMYLCASSSRTSGREDEQYFGPGTRLTVT.

This clone was detected once. The gene calls are TRBV18 and TRBJ2-7; 7 positions agree with TRBD2. Per germline, CDR1 KGHSH and CDR2 LQKENI. The CDR3 extends over 16 amino acids. Trimming cost V 1 base and J 5 bases; bases outside gene matches: 11. The CDR3, as DNA: TGTGCCAGCTCACCACGGGAAGCGGGGCCGCCTAACGAGCAGTACTTC. Protein sequence: CASSPREAGPPNEQYF.

This sequence joins TRBV27 and TRBJ2-7; TRBD1 matches 8 bases. Germline V CDR1 and CDR2: MNHEY, SMNVEV (reference sequence). V lost 4 bases and J lost 3; bases outside the gene matches: 5. This CDR3 has 14 amino acids. The CDR3 nucleotides are TGTGCCAGCAGTTCCGGACAGGGCTTCTACGAGCAGTACTTC. As protein: CASSSGQGFYEQYF.

The chain carries TRBV7-2 and TRBJ2-3, with TRBD1 identical over 8 bases. Germline lookup yields CDR1 SGHTA and CDR2 FQGNSA. This CDR3 is 16 amino acids long. The V segment lost 2 bases and the J segment 1 base; nucleotides outside the gene matches: 5. Written as DNA, the CDR3 is TGTGCCAGCAGCTTATGGGGGACAGGTCGCACAGATACGCAGTATTTT. Translated: CASSLWGTGRTDTQYF.

The chain has TRBV11-2 and TRBJ2-7, with 10 bases that match TRBD2. The CDR3 runs to 15 residues. V lost 1 base and J lost 1; bases outside the gene matches: 1. Looked up from germline, CDR1 is SGHAT and CDR2 is FQNNGV. The CDR3 DNA follows: TGTGCCAGCAGCTTAGCTAGCGGGGGTTCCTACGAGCAGTACTTC. Translated: CASSLASGGSYEQYF. Looking up the rest from reference TRBV11-2 and TRBJ2-7 gives the full variable domain: EAGVAQSPRYKIIEKRQSVAFWCNPISGHATLYWYQQILGQGPKLLIQFQNNGVVDDSQLPKDRFSAERLKGVDSTLKIQPAKLEDSAVYLCASSLASGGSYEQYFGPGTRLTVT.

Only one count was recorded for this clone. The rearrangement uses TRBV7-3 and TRBJ2-2; 8 bases align to TRBD2. The CDR3 spans 17 residues. The V segment lost 5 bases and the J segment 6 bases; nucleotides outside the gene matches: 14. Looked up from germline, CDR1 is SGHTA and CDR2 is FQGTGA. DNA for the CDR3: TGTGCCAGCAGCATTAAGAGCGGGAGCGGGGATGCCGGGGAGCTGTTTTTT. This encodes CASSIKSGSGDAGELFF. Combining the CDR3 with reference TRBV7-3 and TRBJ2-2 gives the whole variable domain GAGVSQTPSNKVTEKGKYVELRCDPISGHTALYWYRQSLGQGPEFLIYFQGTGAADDSGLPNDRFFAVRPEGSVSTLKIQRTERGDSAVYLCASSIKSGSGDAGELFFGEGSRLTVL.

V is TRBV19 and J is TRBJ2-3, with 12 bases aligning to TRBD2. In germline, CDR1 is LNHDA, CDR2 SQIVND (reference sequence). The CDR3 covers 17 residues. With 4 bases clipped from V and 3 bases from J, the junction kept 8 bases outside the gene matches. Here the CDR3 DNA reads TGTGCCAGTAGTAAGACTAGCGGGAGCAGGGGGACAGATACGCAGTATTTT. The encoded protein is CASSKTSGSRGTDTQYF.

The CDR3 DNA follows: TGCGCCAGCAGCCAAGTACCGGGGAACACTGAAGCTTTCTTT. Its translation: CASSQVPGNTEAFF. V usage is TRBV4-3 and J usage is TRBJ1-1, with D unclear. This CDR3 has 14 amino acids. The germline V and J ends were trimmed by 1 base and 1 base, with 7 bases remaining between them. Germline loops: CDR1 LGHNA, CDR2 YSLEER.

J is TRBJ1-2 and V is TRBV29-1; 9 bases agree with TRBD1. Looked up from germline, CDR1 is SQVTM and CDR2 is ANQGSEA. Unmatched junction bases numbered 2, after V lost 6 bases and J lost 3 bases. This CDR3 region has 12 residues. The CDR3 reads CSVRDRDYGYTF. CDR3 nucleotides: TGCAGCGTCCGGGACAGGGACTATGGCTACACCTTC. Complete variable domain (other parts from reference TRBV29-1 and TRBJ1-2): SAVISQKPSRDICQRGTSLTIQCQVDSQVTMMFWYRQQPGQSLTLIATANQGSEATYESGFVIDKFPISRPNLTFSTLTVSNMSPEDSSIYLCSVRDRDYGYTFGSGTRLTVV.

This clone came up a few times. The CDR3 bases are TGTGCCAGCAGCCCAGGCGGCGGGAGTGGTGGTGAGCAGTTCTTC. It codes for CASSPGGGSGGEQFF. The genes are TRBV9 and TRBJ2-1; 7 nucleotides line up with TRBD2. Unmatched junction bases numbered 13, after V lost 4 bases and J lost 9 bases. Germline CDR1 is SGDLS and CDR2 is YYNGEE. This CDR3 comprises 15 residues. Full variable domain (rest looked up from reference TRBV9 and TRBJ2-1): DSGVTQTPKHLITATGQRVTLRCSPRSGDLSVYWYQQSLDQGLQFLIQYYNGEERAKGNILERFSAQQFPDLHSELNLSSLELGDSALYFCASSPGGGSGGEQFFGPGTRLTVL.

This chain connects TRBV5-1 to TRBJ2-1; tentative D call: TRBD2 (5 bases). The V end lost 3 bases, the J end lost 3 bases, and 10 bases lay between the germline ends. Germline-derived CDR1 and CDR2 are SGHRS and YFSETQ. CDR3 size: 14 residues. This CDR3 reads CASSSATSYNEQFF. In DNA, the CDR3 is TGCGCCAGCAGCTCAGCCACTAGCTACAATGAGCAGTTCTTC.

The rearrangement uses TRBV11-2 and TRBJ2-5; 8 bases fit TRBD2. J gave up 4 bases and V 5 bases, and 12 bases lay outside the gene matches. The CDR3 covers 16 residues. Germline CDR1 is SGHAT and CDR2 is FQNNGV. CDR3 sequence reads: CASSQETGGPTETQYF. CDR3 DNA: TGTGCCAGCAGCCAGGAGACGGGAGGGCCTACAGAGACCCAGTACTTC. Using reference TRBV11-2 and TRBJ2-5 for the parts outside the CDR3, the full variable domain is EAGVAQSPRYKIIEKRQSVAFWCNPISGHATLYWYQQILGQGPKLLIQFQNNGVVDDSQLPKDRFSAERLKGVDSTLKIQPAKLEDSAVYLCASSQETGGPTETQYFGPGTRLLVL.

The chain couples TRBV7-2 to TRBJ2-7, with D perhaps TRBD2 (6 bases). Germline V gives CDR1 SGHTA, CDR2 FQGNSA. The CDR3 has 13 residues. V dropped 5 bases and J dropped 6 bases, with 14 bases sitting between them. The CDR3 region is CASSTSRGTEQYF. In DNA form, the CDR3 reads TGTGCCAGCAGCACATCCCGGGGGACCGAGCAGTACTTC.